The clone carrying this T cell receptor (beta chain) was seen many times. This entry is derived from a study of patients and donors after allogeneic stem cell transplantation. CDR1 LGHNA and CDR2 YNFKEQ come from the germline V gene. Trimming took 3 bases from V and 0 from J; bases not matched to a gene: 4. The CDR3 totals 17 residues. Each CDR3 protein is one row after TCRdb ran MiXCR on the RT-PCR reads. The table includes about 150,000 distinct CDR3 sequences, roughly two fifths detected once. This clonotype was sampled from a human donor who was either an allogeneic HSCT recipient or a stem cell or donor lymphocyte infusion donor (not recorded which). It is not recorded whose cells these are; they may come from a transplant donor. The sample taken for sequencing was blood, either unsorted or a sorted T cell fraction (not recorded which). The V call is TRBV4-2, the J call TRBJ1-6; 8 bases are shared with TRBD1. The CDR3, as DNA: TGTGCCAGCAGCCATCCGGACAGGGTCTCCTATAATTCACCCCTCCACTTT. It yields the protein CASSHPDRVSYNSPLHF.